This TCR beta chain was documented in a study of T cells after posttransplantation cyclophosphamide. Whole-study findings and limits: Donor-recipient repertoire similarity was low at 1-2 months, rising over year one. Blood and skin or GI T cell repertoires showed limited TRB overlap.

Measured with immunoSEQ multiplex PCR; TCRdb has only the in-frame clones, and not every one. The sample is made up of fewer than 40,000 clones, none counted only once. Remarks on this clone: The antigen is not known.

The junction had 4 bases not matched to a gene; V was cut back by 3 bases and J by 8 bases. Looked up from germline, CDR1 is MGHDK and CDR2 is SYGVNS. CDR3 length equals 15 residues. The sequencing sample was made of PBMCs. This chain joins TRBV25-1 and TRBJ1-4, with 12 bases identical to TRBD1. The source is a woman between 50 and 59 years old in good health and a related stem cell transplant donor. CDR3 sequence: CASSDPGTGGEKLFF. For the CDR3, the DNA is TGTGCCAGCAGTGATCCCGGGACAGGGGGCGAAAAACTGTTTTTT.